These 32 T cell receptor beta chains came from one sample sequenced in a study of T cell changes during pregnancy in multiple sclerosis. The data were produced by immunoSEQ multiplex PCR, yet TCRdb's version contains in-frame clones alone and is incomplete. This sample has about 60,000 clones; about 92% occur once, and the top ten carry roughly 2.2%. The sample here was peripheral blood, taken in the first trimester of pregnancy. The receptor source for this set is a female donor with multiple sclerosis, enrolled in a pregnancy study.

The J gene is TRBJ2-2, the V gene TRBV5-1, with TRBD2 matching 12 bases. CDR1 is SGHRS and CDR2 is YFSETQ in the germline V gene. With 3 bases clipped from V and 1 base from J, the junction kept 1 base outside the gene matches. The CDR3 has 16 amino acids. CDR3 residues: CASSWGLAGNTGELFF. As DNA, the CDR3 is TGCGCCAGCAGCTGGGGACTAGCGGGGAACACCGGGGAGCTGTTTTTT.

The CDR3 reads CASSEMEGAAEQYF. DNA of the CDR3: TGTGCCAGCAGTGAAATGGAGGGAGCGGCCGAGCAGTACTTC. The chain recombines TRBV6-1 with TRBJ2-7; D might be TRBD2 (6 bases). In germline, CDR1 is MNHNS, CDR2 SASEGT. The CDR3 contains 14 residues. V lost 2 bases to trimming and J lost 6 bases, with 14 bases between them.

This clone occurred once. V usage is TRBV6-5 and J usage is TRBJ1-2, with D possibly TRBD1 on 5 matching bases. Trimming cost V 5 bases and J 7 bases, with 14 bases left between them. The CDR3 has 13 amino acids. Germline V gene sequence: CDR1 MNHEY, CDR2 SVGAGI. The CDR3 coding sequence is TGTGCCAGCAGTAGCATCGGGGGTGGTGGCTACACCTTC. This encodes CASSSIGGGGYTF.

This clone was recorded only once. The chain has TRBV15 and TRBJ2-5, with D possibly being TRBD1 (6 bases). The V gene's germline CDR1 is LNHNV and CDR2 YYDKDF (reference sequence). Trimming removed 7 bases from V and 0 bases from J, with 9 bases in between. The CDR3 has 13 amino acids. CDR3 in amino acids: CATTGQYQETQYF. The CDR3 nucleotides read TGTGCCACCACCGGACAGTACCAAGAGACCCAGTACTTC.

The rearrangement uses TRBV4-3 and TRBJ1-4; 10 positions match TRBD1. The CDR3 runs to 15 residues. Trimming cost V 4 bases and J 6 bases; bases outside gene matches: 5. Germline-derived CDR1 and CDR2 are LGHNA and YSLEER. The CDR3 sequence: CASSPSTGGDEKLFF. In DNA form, the CDR3 reads TGCGCCAGCAGCCCCTCGACAGGGGGCGATGAAAAACTGTTTTTT.

The rearrangement uses TRBV11-2 and TRBJ2-3, with 12 bases matching TRBD2. V gave up 5 bases and J gave up 5 bases; unmatched junction bases: 8. Germline V CDR1 and CDR2: SGHAT, FQNNGV. The CDR3 has 16 residues. Written as DNA, the CDR3 is TGTGCCAGCAGCCTCGGACTAGCGGGACGGGAAGATACGCAGTATTTT. This encodes CASSLGLAGREDTQYF.

This clone was detected once. The rearrangement joins TRBV4-3 to TRBJ2-1; D unresolved. Germline CDR1 and CDR2: LGHNA and YSLEER. Trimming stripped 0 bases from V and 8 bases from J, with 5 bases between. The length of the CDR3 is 12 residues. The CDR3 DNA is TGCGCCAGCAGCCAAGAGGGCGATGAGCAGTTCTTC. It yields the protein CASSQEGDEQFF.

The rearrangement links TRBV27 to TRBJ1-2; possible D gene TRBD1, 5 bases. V was pared by 5 bases and J by 4 bases, with 11 bases between. CDR3 length: 13 residues. Germline V CDR1 and CDR2: MNHEY, SMNVEV (reference sequence). CDR3 sequence reads: CASSNRSGYGYTF. The CDR3 DNA sequence: TGTGCCAGCAGTAACAGGTCGGGCTATGGCTACACCTTC.

V usage is TRBV7-2 and J usage is TRBJ1-5; D remains ambiguous. The CDR3 sequence is 15 residues long. From germline, CDR1 is SGHTA and CDR2 FQGNSA. Trimming took 2 bases from V and 2 from J, leaving 10 bases between them. This CDR3 is CASSLSLAGNQPQHF. The CDR3 bases are TGTGCCAGCAGCTTAAGCCTCGCGGGCAATCAGCCCCAGCATTTT.

The chain uses TRBV19 and TRBJ2-1; 7 bases are shared with TRBD1. Germline-derived CDR1 and CDR2 are LNHDA and SQIVND (reference sequence). CDR3 length equals 15 residues. V dropped 4 bases and J dropped 0; count of bases not matched to a gene: 3. The CDR3 region has the DNA TGTGCCAGTAGTACCAGGGGGAGCTCCTACAATGAGCAGTTCTTC. It translates to CASSTRGSSYNEQFF.

The chain carries TRBV28 and TRBJ2-7; 9 nucleotides line up with TRBD2. The V segment lost 10 bases and the J segment 6 bases; nucleotides outside the gene matches: 10. Per germline, CDR1 MDHEN and CDR2 SYDVKM. The CDR3 loop spans 13 amino acids. The CDR3 sequence is CATLRVAGAEQYF. CDR3 DNA sequence: TGTGCCACCCTGAGGGTAGCGGGAGCCGAGCAGTACTTC.

This clone appeared a single time. Its ends do not fully match the called genes, so a read error is possible. The chain combines TRBV23-1 with TRBJ2-3; D is perhaps TRBD2 (6 bases). TRBV23-1 has ORF status, its function being uncertain. This CDR3 has 12 amino acids. CDR3 residues: CASSQSWDSARF. DNA for the CDR3: TGCGCCAGCAGTCAATCCTGGGACTCGGCACGATTT.

This clone appeared once. CDR3 sequence reads: CASSSGSMNTEAFF. CDR3 in DNA: TGTGCCAGTAGTAGCGGATCAATGAACACTGAAGCTTTCTTT. V usage is TRBV19 and J usage is TRBJ1-1; D remains ambiguous. This CDR3 spans 14 amino acids. In germline, CDR1 is LNHDA, CDR2 SQIVND (reference sequence). With 4 bases removed from V and 0 bases from J, the gap between germline ends came to 9 bases.

V gene TRBV11-2 combines with J gene TRBJ2-7; tentative D call: TRBD1 (6 bases). Germline V lookup: CDR1 SGHAT, CDR2 FQNNGV. This CDR3 contains 15 residues. V lost 5 bases and J 3 bases, leaving 17 bases between the germline ends. The CDR3 region is CASSRLGTPYYEQYF. CDR3 DNA sequence: TGTGCCAGCAGCCGCTTAGGGACACCTTACTACGAGCAGTACTTC.

The rearrangement joins TRBV18 to TRBJ2-1, with 7 positions matching TRBD2. Germline V CDR1 and CDR2: KGHSH, LQKENI. CDR3 length equals 18 residues. V lost 0 bases and J lost 3; bases outside the gene matches: 11. CDR3: CASSPPGSGTSFYNEQFF. In DNA, the CDR3 is TGTGCCAGCTCACCACCGGGAAGCGGGACCTCTTTCTACAATGAGCAGTTCTTC.

The CDR3 region is CASSQARTANEQFF. The CDR3, as DNA: TGCGCCAGCAGCCAAGCGCGGACAGCCAATGAGCAGTTCTTC. The V call is TRBV4-3, the J call TRBJ2-1; D is possibly TRBD1 (6 bases). Germline CDR1 LGHNA, CDR2 YSLEER. V was shortened by 1 base and J by 6 bases, with 10 bases between the two germline ends. CDR3 length equals 14 residues.

The CDR3, as DNA: TGTGCCAGCACCCAAGGGGCTAGCGGGACGAATGAGCAGTTCTTC. Translation gives CASTQGASGTNEQFF. V usage is TRBV7-9 and J usage is TRBJ2-1; 9 bases agree with TRBD2. The trim removed 7 bases at V and 7 bases at J, leaving 11 bases unmatched. The CDR3 has 15 residues. Germline-derived CDR1 and CDR2 are SEHNR and FQNEAQ (reference sequence). Full variable domain (outside the CDR3, taken from reference TRBV7-9 and TRBJ2-1): DTGVSQNPRHKITKRGQNVTFRCDPISEHNRLYWYRQTLGQGPEFLTYFQNEAQLEKSRLLSDRFSAERPKGSFSTLEIQRTEQGDSAMYLCASTQGASGTNEQFFGPGTRLTVL.

The chain employs TRBV27 and TRBJ2-1; weak D call: TRBD2 (5 bases). Trimming removed 5 bases at V and 2 bases at J, with 13 bases between. Germline V gene lookup returns CDR1 MNHEY and CDR2 SMNVEV (reference sequence). The CDR3 sequence is 15 residues long. CDR3 sequence reads: CASSPGVGAYNEQFF. CDR3 nucleotide sequence: TGTGCCAGCAGTCCTGGTGTCGGGGCCTACAATGAGCAGTTCTTC.

The J gene is TRBJ2-7, the V gene TRBV28; 8 bases align to TRBD1. V shed 6 bases, J shed 3 bases, and the junction held 7 bases outside the gene matches. In germline, CDR1 is MDHEN, CDR2 SYDVKM. This CDR3 has 14 amino acids. The CDR3 DNA reads TGTGCCAGCAGACCGGACAGGGTTTTCTACGAGCAGTACTTC. It codes for CASRPDRVFYEQYF.

CDR3 protein: CSVDTYTEAFF. CDR3 coding DNA: TGCAGCGTTGACACATACACTGAAGCTTTCTTT. The chain couples TRBV29-1 to TRBJ1-1; D is ambiguous. CDR1 is SQVTM and CDR2 is ANQGSEA in the germline V gene. V was cut by 3 bases and J by 3 bases, with 5 bases left in between. This CDR3 is built from 11 residues.

CDR3 sequence (DNA): TGTGCCAGTAGCCCGGGACAGGGGGCCAACGAGCAGTACTTC. This codes for CASSPGQGANEQYF. V and J are TRBV19 and TRBJ2-7, with 12 bases aligning to TRBD1. V lost 6 bases and J lost 5; bases outside the gene matches: 5. CDR1 and CDR2 (germline): LNHDA, SQIVND (reference sequence). The CDR3 extends over 14 amino acids.

The rearrangement links TRBV6-5 to TRBJ2-7; D might be TRBD2 (6 bases). Trimming cost V 6 bases and J 1 base, with 13 bases left between them. The CDR3 is made up of 14 amino acids. The germline V gene has CDR1 MNHEY and CDR2 SVGAGI. The chain's CDR3 is CASSQAAGSYEQYF. CDR3 bases: TGTGCCAGCAGCCAAGCGGCGGGATCCTACGAGCAGTACTTC.

V usage is TRBV7-3 and J usage is TRBJ2-7; 10 nucleotides line up with TRBD2. Per germline, CDR1 SGHTA and CDR2 FQGTGA. The CDR3 spans 16 residues. V lost 1 base to trimming and J lost 2 bases; unmatched junction nucleotides: 5. The CDR3 loop reads CASSLSPGTSAYEQYF. Here the CDR3 DNA reads TGTGCCAGCAGCTTAAGCCCCGGGACTAGCGCCTACGAGCAGTACTTC.

This chain joins TRBV7-6 and TRBJ2-7; D gene unclear. Germline values: CDR1 SGHVS, CDR2 FNYEAQ. Between the trimmed V and J ends, which lost 5 bases and 3 bases, there was a span of 11 bases. The CDR3 loop spans 13 amino acids. The CDR3 here is CASSPLGDYEQYF. CDR3 sequence (DNA): TGTGCCAGCAGCCCTCTTGGAGACTACGAGCAGTACTTC.

The gene calls are TRBV28 and TRBJ1-1, with 7 bases identical to TRBD1. This CDR3 region has 14 residues. V shed 2 bases, J shed 2 bases, and the junction held 2 bases outside the gene matches. The germline gives CDR1 MDHEN, CDR2 SYDVKM. Written as DNA, the CDR3 is TGTGCCAGCAGTTTACGACAGGGAAACACTGAAGCTTTCTTT. Protein sequence: CASSLRQGNTEAFF.

The genes are TRBV6-1 and TRBJ2-2; D not resolved. CDR1 and CDR2 (germline): MNHNS, SASEGT. The CDR3 runs to 13 residues. V dropped 7 bases and J dropped 6 bases, with 12 bases sitting between them. The CDR3 DNA reads TGTGCCAGCACTGAGAACCTAGCCGGGGAGCTGTTTTTT. This sequence encodes CASTENLAGELFF.

This chain joins TRBV5-6 and TRBJ1-2; TRBD1 aligns across 8 bases. V trimming: 1 base; J trimming: 0 bases; junction bases outside the gene matches: 5. The CDR3 extends over 16 amino acids. CDR1 is SGHDT and CDR2 is YYEEEE in the germline V gene. The CDR3 sequence: CASSLNGGQANYGYTF. The CDR3, as DNA: TGTGCCAGCAGCTTGAATGGGGGACAGGCTAACTATGGCTACACCTTC.

The CDR3 sequence: CASSPDSQETQYF. The CDR3 DNA follows: TGTGCCAGTAGCCCGGACAGCCAAGAGACCCAGTACTTC. This rearrangement joins TRBV19 to TRBJ2-5; possible D gene TRBD1, 6 bases. Germline assignment: CDR1 LNHDA and CDR2 SQIVND (reference sequence). Trimming stripped 6 bases from V and 1 base from J, with 9 bases between. The CDR3 loop spans 13 amino acids.

CDR3 region: CASSQARGDRNGYTF. For the CDR3, the DNA is TGCGCCAGCAGCCAAGCTAGGGGGGACAGGAATGGCTACACCTTC. The chain couples TRBV4-3 to TRBJ1-2, with TRBD1 identical over 8 bases. V dropped 1 base and J dropped 6; count of bases not matched to a gene: 7. Germline CDR1 and CDR2: LGHNA and YSLEER. The CDR3 is 15 amino acids.

Here the CDR3 DNA reads TGCGCCAGCTATCCCATACAGGGCTCCTACAATGAGCAGTTCTTC. Residues: CASYPIQGSYNEQFF. This chain joins TRBV5-1 and TRBJ2-1; perhaps TRBD1 as D (6 bases). The V end lost 7 bases, the J end lost 0 bases, and 14 bases lay between the germline ends. Germline loops: CDR1 SGHRS, CDR2 YFSETQ. There are 15 residues in the CDR3.

The rearrangement uses TRBV7-8 and TRBJ2-5; possibly TRBD1 for D (6 bases). The CDR3 consists of 12 residues. V shed 6 bases and J shed 4 bases, with 9 bases lying between them. Germline V gene sequence: CDR1 SGHVS, CDR2 FQNEAQ. The CDR3 spells CASRQGLETQYF. The CDR3 coding sequence is TGTGCCAGCAGGCAGGGGCTAGAGACCCAGTACTTC.

The chain joins TRBV4-1 to TRBJ2-3; D call uncertain. CDR3 length: 14 residues. Trimming removed 0 bases from V and 1 base from J, with 5 bases in between. Germline V gives CDR1 MGHRA, CDR2 YSYEKL. The CDR3 region is CASSQEGRTDTQYF. In DNA form, the CDR3 reads TGCGCCAGCAGCCAAGAGGGCCGCACAGATACGCAGTATTTT.